These T cell receptor beta chains were read from a single sample in a study of T-cell memory formation after mild COVID-19. TCRdb called the 5' RACE reads again in MiXCR, with one record for every CDR3 protein. The data contain roughly 610,000 distinct CDR3 sequences, roughly 17% of them seen just once; the ten biggest clones take up just over 8%. Sequenced sample: PBMCs or a T cell subset sorted from them (not recorded which). All receptors come from an adult woman who had mild COVID-19 (a few samples of this study predate the infection). Cell type and time point are not known. CDR3s include the opening cysteine and the closing phenylalanine or tryptophan. The D gene is left open where the match is weak. Rows may omit the clone size; those that give it use once, few, many or a size class.

cdr3_aa,cdr3_nt,cdr3_length,clone_size,v_call,j_call,d_call
CASSLVGDNQPQHF,TGTGCCAGCAGCTTGGTCGGGGACAATCAGCCCCAGCATTTT,14,NA,TRBV5-6,TRBJ1-5,NA
CASSRALKRGQILFRTDTQYF,TGTGCCAGCAGCAGAGCTCTGAAGAGGGGACAGATCCTTTTTCGCACAGATACGCAGTATTTT,21,NA,TRBV21-1,TRBJ2-3,NA
CASSPFPGSTSNEQFF,TGTGCCAGCAGCCCATTCCCAGGTTCCACCAGTAATGAGCAGTTCTTC,16,once,TRBV5-6,TRBJ2-1,NA
CASSVANYEQYF,TGTGCCAGCAGCGTAGCTAATTACGAGCAGTACTTC,12,few,TRBV9,TRBJ2-7,NA
CASRSGTGIASYGYTF,TGTGCCAGCAGGAGCGGGACAGGGATCGCGAGCTATGGCTACACCTTC,16,NA,TRBV7-9,TRBJ1-2,TRBD1
CASRQIGGSGQPQHF,TGTGCCAGCCGGCAAATAGGGGGCTCAGGACAGCCCCAGCATTTT,15,NA,TRBV27,TRBJ1-5,TRBD1
CASSGRNRNTEAFF,TGTGCCAGCAGCGGCCGGAACAGAAACACTGAAGCTTTCTTT,14,NA,TRBV9,TRBJ1-1,NA
CASSLGLFDFTDTQYF,TGTGCCAGCAGCTTAGGTCTATTTGACTTCACAGATACGCAGTATTTT,16,NA,TRBV7-9,TRBJ2-3,NA
CASSFGREQFF,TGTGCCAGCAGCTTCGGGAGGGAGCAGTTCTTC,11,many,TRBV5-6,TRBJ2-1,TRBD2
CASRWTDTQYF,TGTGCCAGCAGGTGGACAGATACGCAGTATTTT,11,NA,TRBV12-3/TRBV12-4,TRBJ2-3,NA
CASSGGGSHQPQHF,TGTGCCAGCAGTGGCGGAGGATCGCATCAGCCCCAGCATTTT,14,few,TRBV27,TRBJ1-5,NA
CASSVGWNTEAFF,TGTGCCAGTAGCGTGGGATGGAACACTGAAGCTTTCTTT,13,few,TRBV19,TRBJ1-1,NA
CASSEVWYSGNTIYF,TGTGCCAGCAGTGAAGTTTGGTACTCTGGAAACACCATATATTTT,15,NA,TRBV6-1,TRBJ1-3,NA
CSAPLGVGREQFF,TGCAGTGCTCCCCTAGGAGTGGGCCGTGAGCAGTTCTTC,13,NA,TRBV20-1,TRBJ2-1,NA
CASSGSTDTQYF,TGTGCCAGCAGTGGGAGCACAGATACGCAGTATTTT,12,many,TRBV2,TRBJ2-3,NA
CASSLRQYNSPLHF,TGCGCCAGCAGCTTGAGACAGTATAATTCACCCCTCCACTTT,14,NA,TRBV5-1,TRBJ1-6,NA
CASSLLLAGAQETQYF,TGTGCCAGCAGCTTGCTGCTAGCGGGGGCCCAAGAGACCCAGTACTTC,16,NA,TRBV11-2,TRBJ2-5,TRBD2
CASRSPTGGYIGDGYTF,TGTGCCAGCAGAAGCCCGACAGGGGGATATATCGGCGATGGCTACACCTTC,17,NA,TRBV27,TRBJ1-2,TRBD1
CASSERGHADTQYF,TGTGCCAGCAGTGAGAGGGGCCACGCAGATACGCAGTATTTT,14,NA,TRBV2,TRBJ2-3,NA
CSDRTGGNTEAFF,TGCAGCGACCGGACAGGGGGGAACACTGAAGCTTTCTTT,13,NA,TRBV29-1,TRBJ1-1,TRBD1
CASRLEGITFTGELFF,TGTGCCAGCAGACTGGAGGGTATCACCTTCACCGGGGAGCTGTTTTTT,16,few,TRBV2,TRBJ2-2,NA
CASSQLPGLDSYEQFF,TGTGCTAGCAGCCAGCTCCCGGGACTAGATTCCTATGAGCAGTTCTTC,16,many,TRBV7-7,TRBJ2-1,TRBD2
CASSPRGDNEQFF,TGTGCCAGCTCACCTCGAGGCGACAATGAGCAGTTCTTC,13,few,TRBV18,TRBJ2-1,NA
CASSQDAVSEGYTF,TGCGCCAGCAGCCAGGACGCGGTATCGGAGGGCTACACCTTC,14,few,TRBV4-1,TRBJ1-2,NA